This is a list of T cell receptor beta chains from one sample in a study of somatic mutations in cytotoxic T cells in rheumatoid arthritis. Data came from immunoSEQ multiplex PCR; TCRdb stores just in-frame clones and leaves some out. This sample carries roughly 23,000 clones, about four fifths of them seen once, and the ten largest clones take 11%. Sequencing was done on a sample of CD8+ T cells sorted from blood. All receptors derive from an adult with rheumatoid arthritis. The CDR3 runs from the conserved cysteine through the conserved F or W. D genes are given only for firm matches. Not all rows give a size; the values are once, few, many and, for expanded clones, a class.

d_gene	j_gene	v_gene	abundance	CDR3aa	CDR3nt
NA	TRBJ2-7	TRBV19	NA	CASSIYGTVSSYEQYF	TGTGCCAGTAGTATCTACGGGACTGTTAGCTCCTACGAGCAGTACTTC
NA	TRBJ1-5	TRBV2	once	CASSLWDNSNQPQHF	TGTGCCAGCAGCCTATGGGACAATAGCAATCAGCCCCAGCATTTT
TRBD1	TRBJ1-6	TRBV27	medium-sized	CASSPLLTGAVVHNSPLHF	TGTGCCAGCAGTCCCCTCCTGACAGGGGCTGTGGTTCACAACTCACCCCTCCACTTT
TRBD2	TRBJ2-1	TRBV7-2	NA	CASSLVLAGGFGEQFF	TGTGCCAGCAGCTTAGTACTAGCGGGGGGGTTCGGTGAGCAGTTCTTC
TRBD2	TRBJ2-7	TRBV7-9	NA	CATQRGTYEQYF	TGTGCCACCCAGCGGGGGACCTACGAGCAGTACTTC
NA	TRBJ2-4	TRBV4-2	NA	CASSQGMKGLAKNIQYF	TGTGCCAGCAGCCAAGGAATGAAGGGGCTAGCCAAAAACATTCAGTACTTC
NA	TRBJ1-5	TRBV21-1	NA	CASSKPPARGQPQHF	TGTGCCAGCAGCAAACCCCCGGCCAGGGGTCAGCCCCAGCATTTT
TRBD2	TRBJ2-1	TRBV6-1	NA	CASSELSSGRAEDEQFF	TGTGCCAGCAGTGAGTTATCTAGCGGGAGGGCCGAGGATGAGCAGTTCTTC
NA	TRBJ2-2	TRBV5-6	NA	CASSLVQNTGELFF	TGTGCCAGCAGCTTGGTTCAGAACACCGGGGAGCTGTTTTTT
NA	TRBJ2-2	TRBV29-1	NA	CSVVAHTGELFF	TGCAGCGTTGTGGCCCACACCGGGGAGCTGTTTTTT
TRBD1	TRBJ2-7	TRBV19	NA	CASSWGQGAYEQYF	TGTGCCAGTAGCTGGGGACAGGGGGCCTACGAGCAGTACTTC
TRBD2	TRBJ2-7	TRBV19	NA	CASSPVAGGAYEQYF	TGTGCCAGTAGTCCGGTAGCGGGGGGCGCCTACGAGCAGTACTTC
TRBD2	TRBJ2-7	TRBV19	NA	CASSARLAGGPYEQYF	TGTGCCAGTAGTGCACGACTAGCGGGAGGGCCCTACGAGCAGTACTTC
TRBD1	TRBJ1-1	TRBV27	NA	CASSPTGGMTEAFF	TGTGCCAGCAGTCCGACAGGGGGCATGACTGAAGCTTTCTTT
NA	TRBJ2-3	TRBV27	NA	CASSLAWLVSSDTQYF	TGTGCCAGCAGTTTAGCTTGGCTAGTTAGTTCAGATACGCAGTATTTT
NA	TRBJ1-2	TRBV19	NA	CASSSRDKGPYYGYTF	TGTGCCAGTAGTTCCCGGGACAAGGGGCCGTACTATGGCTACACCTTC
NA	TRBJ1-2	TRBV7-9	NA	CASSLIVSLRTNYGYTF	TGTGCCAGCAGCTTAATCGTCAGTTTACGGACTAACTATGGCTACACCTTC
TRBD1	TRBJ2-7	TRBV7-8	NA	CASSLGQDRDYEQYF	TGTGCCAGCAGCTTAGGGCAGGACAGGGACTACGAGCAGTACTTC
NA	TRBJ1-1	TRBV29-1	NA	CSGRRLNSNTEAFF	TGCAGCGGACGACGACTTAACTCGAACACTGAAGCTTTCTTT
NA	TRBJ1-5	TRBV4-2	NA	CASSQVYGENQPQHF	TGTGCCAGCAGCCAAGTTTATGGGGAAAATCAGCCCCAGCATTTT
NA	TRBJ1-5	TRBV7-9	few	CASSSGGANQPQHF	TGTGCCAGCAGCTCGGGGGGGGCCAATCAGCCCCAGCATTTT
TRBD1	TRBJ1-1	TRBV9	NA	CASSETGGKGEAFF	TGTGCCAGCAGTGAGACAGGGGGTAAGGGGGAAGCTTTCTTT
NA	TRBJ1-5	TRBV12-5	NA	CASGLNSNQPQHF	TGTGCTAGTGGTTTGAACAGCAATCAGCCCCAGCATTTT
NA	TRBJ2-4	TRBV4-1	NA	CASSQEPTTVNIQYF	TGCGCCAGCAGCCAAGAGCCGACGACAGTAAACATTCAGTACTTC
TRBD1	TRBJ1-6	TRBV4-2	NA	CASSGRTGGESPLHF	TGTGCCAGCAGCGGCCGGACAGGGGGCGAGTCACCCCTCCACTTT
NA	TRBJ2-4	TRBV6-5	few	CASSYSILSKNIQYF	TGTGCCAGCAGTTACTCGATCCTCAGCAAAAACATTCAGTACTTC
TRBD2	TRBJ2-1	TRBV30	NA	CAWSDSGRGNEQFF	TGTGCCTGGAGTGATAGCGGGAGGGGGAATGAGCAGTTCTTC
NA	TRBJ2-7	TRBV25-1	NA	CASGGFYEQYF	TGTGCCAGCGGGGGATTCTACGAGCAGTACTTC
TRBD1	TRBJ2-1	TRBV9	NA	CASSVAYRGDEQFF	TGTGCCAGCAGCGTAGCCTACAGGGGGGATGAGCAGTTCTTC
TRBD1	TRBJ2-7	TRBV6-5	NA	CASSLGTGGLHEQYF	TGTGCCAGCAGTCTCGGGACAGGGGGATTACACGAGCAGTACTTC
NA	TRBJ1-6	TRBV9	NA	CASSVEGEASSYNSPLHF	TGTGCCAGCAGCGTAGAAGGAGAGGCGAGCTCCTATAATTCACCCCTCCACTTT
NA	TRBJ2-1	TRBV9	NA	CASSVVTGDNEQFF	TGTGCCAGCAGCGTAGTAACAGGTGACAATGAGCAGTTCTTC
NA	TRBJ2-1	TRBV27	NA	CASSRRLSAYNEQFF	TGTGCCAGCAGCCGTCGGCTGTCGGCCTACAATGAGCAGTTCTTC
TRBD2	TRBJ2-5	TRBV27	NA	CASSPGTSGKVTQYF	TGTGCCAGCAGTCCCGGGACTAGCGGGAAAGTGACCCAGTACTTC
NA	TRBJ2-1	TRBV19	NA	CASSIGSVGWGNNEQFF	TGTGCCAGTAGTATAGGTAGCGTAGGCTGGGGTAACAATGAGCAGTTCTTC
NA	TRBJ2-2	TRBV5-4	NA	CASSLDLWHGDTGELFF	TGTGCCAGCAGCCTGGATCTTTGGCATGGGGACACCGGGGAGCTGTTTTTT
TRBD2	TRBJ2-3	TRBV7-9	few	CASSHTSGGARSTDTQYF	TGTGCCAGCAGCCACACTAGCGGGGGAGCTCGATCCACAGATACGCAGTATTTT
TRBD1	TRBJ1-1	TRBV4-1	NA	CASSQVGTGGVNTEAFF	TGCGCCAGCAGCCAAGTCGGGACAGGGGGCGTGAACACTGAAGCTTTCTTT
TRBD2	TRBJ2-3	TRBV7-9	NA	CASSPIPLAGGSTDTQYF	TGTGCCAGCAGCCCAATACCCCTAGCGGGAGGTAGCACAGATACGCAGTATTTT
NA	TRBJ2-7	TRBV6-4	NA	CAREKNKRGCDEQYF	TGTGCCAGAGAAAAGAACAAGAGAGGGTGCGACGAGCAGTACTTC
TRBD1	TRBJ1-2	TRBV5-5	NA	CASSSQGVRNYGYTF	TGTGCCAGCAGCTCCCAGGGGGTGAGGAACTATGGCTACACCTTC
NA	TRBJ1-1	TRBV27	NA	CASSLAHRAATEAFF	TGTGCCAGCAGTTTGGCCCACAGGGCGGCCACTGAAGCTTTCTTT
NA	TRBJ2-7	TRBV21-1	NA	CATRCIERIAYEQYF	TGTGCCACCCGATGCATCGAGCGTATAGCCTACGAGCAGTACTTC
TRBD1	TRBJ1-1	TRBV29-1	few	CSGAGTGVDTEAFF	TGCAGCGGGGCCGGGACAGGGGTCGACACTGAAGCTTTCTTT
NA	TRBJ1-3	TRBV7-9	NA	CASSSWDPNTIYF	TGTGCCAGCAGCTCCTGGGACCCAAACACCATATATTTT
NA	TRBJ2-5	TRBV15	NA	CATSSPDFPRDLGETQYF	TGTGCCACCAGCAGCCCGGATTTCCCCAGGGATTTGGGGGAGACCCAGTACTTC
NA	TRBJ2-1	TRBV2	NA	CASSFGVWNEQFF	TGTGCCAGCAGTTTTGGGGTGTGGAATGAGCAGTTCTTC
TRBD2	TRBJ2-1	TRBV7-9	NA	CASSFAGGPGEQFF	TGTGCCAGCAGCTTCGCGGGAGGGCCCGGTGAGCAGTTCTTC
NA	TRBJ2-1	TRBV4-2	NA	CASSQDRSSYNEQFF	TGTGCCAGCAGCCAAGATAGAAGCTCCTACAATGAGCAGTTCTTC
NA	TRBJ1-1	TRBV25-1	few	CASSDTAGDTEAFF	TGTGCCAGCAGTGATACTGCGGGGGACACTGAAGCTTTCTTT
TRBD1	TRBJ2-7	TRBV7-9	NA	CASSSSGTGIYEQYF	TGTGCCAGCAGCTCGTCCGGGACAGGGATCTACGAGCAGTACTTC
NA	TRBJ2-3	TRBV4-1	NA	CASSPRGAFRTDTQYF	TGCGCCAGCAGCCCTCGAGGAGCGTTTAGGACAGATACGCAGTATTTT
TRBD1	TRBJ1-5	TRBV15	NA	CATGVGQGFQPQHF	TGTGCCACCGGCGTGGGACAGGGTTTTCAGCCCCAGCATTTT
TRBD2	TRBJ2-1	TRBV27	NA	CASSLGVAGANEQFF	TGTGCCAGCAGTTTAGGAGTAGCGGGGGCCAATGAGCAGTTCTTC
NA	TRBJ1-5	TRBV12-2	NA	CASRPYVGGPVGSNQPQHF	TGTGCAAGTCGCCCCTACGTCGGGGGGCCAGTGGGGAGCAATCAGCCCCAGCATTTT
NA	TRBJ1-2	TRBV27	few	CASSLGVGYGYTF	TGTGCCAGCAGTTTGGGAGTAGGATATGGCTACACCTTC
NA	TRBJ2-7	TRBV19	NA	CASSMDSYVEQYF	TGTGCCAGTAGTATGGACAGCTACGTAGAGCAGTACTTC
NA	TRBJ2-7	TRBV27	NA	CASSLGQKYEQYF	TGTGCCAGCAGTTTGGGGCAGAAGTACGAGCAGTACTTC